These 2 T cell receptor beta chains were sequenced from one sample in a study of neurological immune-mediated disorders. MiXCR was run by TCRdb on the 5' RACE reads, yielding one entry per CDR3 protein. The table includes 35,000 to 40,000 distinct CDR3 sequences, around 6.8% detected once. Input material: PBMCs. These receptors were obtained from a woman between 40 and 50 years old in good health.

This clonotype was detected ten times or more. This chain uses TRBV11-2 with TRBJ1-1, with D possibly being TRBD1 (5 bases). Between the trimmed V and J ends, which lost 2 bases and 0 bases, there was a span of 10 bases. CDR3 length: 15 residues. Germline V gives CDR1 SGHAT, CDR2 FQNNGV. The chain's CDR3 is CASSLPGNLNTEAFF. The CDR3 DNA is TGTGCCAGCAGCTTACCAGGGAACCTGAACACTGAAGCTTTCTTT.

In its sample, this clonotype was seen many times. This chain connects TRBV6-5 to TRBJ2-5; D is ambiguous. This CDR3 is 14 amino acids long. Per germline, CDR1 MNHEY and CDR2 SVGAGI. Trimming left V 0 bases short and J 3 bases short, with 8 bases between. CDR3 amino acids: CASSYSGLKETQYF. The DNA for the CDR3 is TGTGCCAGCAGTTACTCGGGCCTTAAAGAGACCCAGTACTTC.